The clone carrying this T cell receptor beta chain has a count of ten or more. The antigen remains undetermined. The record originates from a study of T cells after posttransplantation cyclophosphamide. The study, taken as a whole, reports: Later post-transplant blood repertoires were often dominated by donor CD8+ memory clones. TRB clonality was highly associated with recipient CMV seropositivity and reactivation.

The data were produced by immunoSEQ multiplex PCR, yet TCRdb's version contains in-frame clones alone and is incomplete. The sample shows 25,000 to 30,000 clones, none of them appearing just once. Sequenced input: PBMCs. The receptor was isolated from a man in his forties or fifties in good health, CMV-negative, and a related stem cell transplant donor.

In DNA form, the CDR3 reads TGTGCCAGCAGCTTGGCAGGGGGGTTCGAAAAACTGTTTTTT. This sequence encodes CASSLAGGFEKLFF. The rearrangement joins TRBV11-2 to TRBJ1-4, with 7 bases lining up with TRBD1. CDR1 is SGHAT, CDR2 FQNNGV, per germline. This CDR3 spans 14 amino acids. With 3 bases clipped from V and 8 bases from J, the junction kept 6 bases outside the gene matches.